This paragraph reports one T cell receptor beta chain. Its antigen is not yet known. No much larger clone exists at a distance of one base, and base qualities are not known. The data are from a study of blood T cell repertoires in COVID-19 (dated by TCRdb to the early 2020s). Looking at the study overall: Samples from collaborators originated in the United States, Italy and Spain and spanned both the acute and convalescent phases of COVID-19. The dataset comprised deeply sampled blood TCRbeta repertoires from subjects exposed to, actively infected with, or recovered from COVID-19. Where available, HLA class I and class II types were taken from metadata supplied by the sample provider and were not determined by assay-based typing. The samples were drawn from the first 160 participants of the ongoing ImmuneRACE study and from 1,254 subjects provided by 6 global collaborators. Sample metadata almost always included a de-identified subject ID, COVID-19 status, age in years and sex. The material from the prospective study consisted of cDNA or gDNA derived from T cells, B-cell-depleted T cells, or PBMCs. The repertoires were made available in a free public database intended to serve as a resource for research on the immune response to SARS-CoV-2. The research as a whole found: The quantity of clinical and demographic metadata differed by source and by participant and was supplied without curation.

The collaborating institutions used their own protocols to collect whole blood in K2EDTA tubes. For TCRbeta analysis, collaborators shipped samples as frozen whole blood, isolated PBMCs, or DNA extracted from either of those sample types. TCRbeta CDR3 regions were amplified from genomic DNA using the immunoSEQ Assay, a bias-controlled multiplex PCR. The original methods were these. Within the assay, amplification of reference gene primers was used to estimate how many nucleated cells each sample contained. To quantify the absolute abundance of each unique TCRbeta CDR3 rearrangement, sequence reads were collapsed and filtered. For each sample, productive Simpson clonality was calculated as the square root of Simpson's diversity index across productive rearrangements. Entries here come from immuneACCESS through TCRdb and include only in-frame sequences with V and J called. Some clones fail to appear in such tables; in the studies checked, an unresolved V gene covers under half of the shortfall, and the cause of the remainder is unknown. V and J calls plus clone size are reproduced from that table; the DNA served to infer D and trimming. The sample yields around 160,000 clones; 80% were counted once. The biggest ten clones account for over 10% of the sample.

CDR3 length: 13 amino acids, cysteine to phenylalanine. Kept here is only the CDR3 DNA, which spans 39 bases and is read in frame from base 1. Via the germline V gene, CDR1 is KGHDR and CDR2 SFDVKD. The germline ends are 9 bases apart after V is trimmed by 5 bases and J by 3 bases. This clonotype was sampled from a man in his 60s with active or convalescent COVID-19. The sample consisted of peripheral blood. The rearranged segments are TRBV24-1 and TRBJ2-5, with the D segment identity uncertain. In nucleotides, the sequence is TGTGCCACCAGTGTCTGGCAGGAAGAGACCCAGTACTTC. This sequence encodes CATSVWQEETQYF.